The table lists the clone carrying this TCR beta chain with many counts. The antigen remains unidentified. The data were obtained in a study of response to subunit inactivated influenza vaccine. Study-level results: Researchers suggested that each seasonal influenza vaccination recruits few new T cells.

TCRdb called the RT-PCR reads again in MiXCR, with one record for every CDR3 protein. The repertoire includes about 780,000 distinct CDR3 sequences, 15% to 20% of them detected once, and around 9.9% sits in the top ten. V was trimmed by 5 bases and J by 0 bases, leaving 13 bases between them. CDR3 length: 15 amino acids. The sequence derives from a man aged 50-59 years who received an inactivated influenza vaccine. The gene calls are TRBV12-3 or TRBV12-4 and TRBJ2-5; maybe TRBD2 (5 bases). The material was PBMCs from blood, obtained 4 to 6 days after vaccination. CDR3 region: CASSPSGVYQETQYF. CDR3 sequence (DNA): TGTGCCAGCAGTCCGAGCGGCGTGTACCAAGAGACCCAGTACTTC.